Below are 18 T cell receptor beta chains sequenced from a single sample in a study of identical twins. Using its own MiXCR run on the 5' RACE reads, TCRdb lists one record per CDR3 protein. Of about 240,000 distinct CDR3 sequences listed, 6% to 8% were seen once; the top ten hold about 5.8%. These records were also assigned to another study, of yellow fever vaccine responses in identical twins.

Sequencing used CD8+ T cells sorted from blood. The receptors derive from a young woman in good health.

V and J are TRBV7-9 and TRBJ2-5; 10 bases align to TRBD1. From germline, CDR1 is SEHNR and CDR2 FQNEAQ (reference sequence). The CDR3 is 16 residues long. The trim removed 5 bases at V and 5 bases at J, leaving 11 bases unmatched. CDR3 residues: CASSPPGQGNRETQYF. The CDR3 region has the DNA TGTGCCAGCAGCCCTCCGGGACAGGGGAACCGGGAGACCCAGTACTTC.

CDR3 DNA sequence: TGTGCCAGCAGTGAATGGCAGGGGAACACCGGGGAGCTGTTTTTT. Residues: CASSEWQGNTGELFF. The rearrangement joins TRBV2 to TRBJ2-2; D perhaps matches TRBD1 (5 bases). CDR1 is SNHLY, CDR2 FYNNEI, per germline. V lost 2 bases to trimming and J lost 1 base, with 8 bases between them. This CDR3 region has 15 residues.

V is TRBV6-2 or TRBV6-3 and J is TRBJ2-4; perhaps D is TRBD1 or TRBD2 (6 bases each). Germline CDR1 and CDR2: MNHEY and SVGEGT. This CDR3 region has 13 residues. Trimming left V 9 bases short and J 0 bases short, with 9 bases between. The CDR3 reads CASGGGAKNIQYF. CDR3 in DNA: TGTGCCAGTGGAGGGGGAGCCAAAAACATTCAGTACTTC.

This clonotype was seen only a few times. V is TRBV10-3 and J is TRBJ1-4; weak D call: TRBD1 (6 bases). V gave up 11 bases and J gave up 0 bases, with 22 bases separating them. The CDR3 runs 17 residues. In germline, CDR1 is ENHRY, CDR2 SYGVKD. DNA for the CDR3: TGTGCCGCGTCGACGGGGGCAGAAGTTGCAACTAATGAAAAACTGTTTTTT. The encoded protein is CAASTGAEVATNEKLFF.

This clonotype showed up just a few times. The chain is built from TRBV27 and TRBJ1-1; 8 nucleotides align to TRBD1. The germline CDR1 and CDR2 sequences are MNHEY and SMNVEV (reference sequence). V shed 5 bases, J shed 5 bases, and the junction held 4 bases outside the gene matches. The CDR3 sequence is 13 residues long. This chain's CDR3 is CASSQGARTEAFF. CDR3 DNA sequence: TGTGCCAGCAGTCAGGGGGCGAGGACTGAAGCTTTCTTT.

This clonotype was seen a handful of times. The chain links TRBV19 to TRBJ2-1; D possibly corresponds to TRBD1 (6 bases). Trimming stripped 5 bases from V and 4 bases from J, with 12 bases between. CDR1 is LNHDA and CDR2 is SQIVND in the germline V gene (reference sequence). The CDR3 has 14 amino acids. This CDR3 reads CASSYEGQYNEQFF. CDR3 in DNA: TGTGCCAGTAGTTACGAGGGACAATACAATGAGCAGTTCTTC.

This sequence joins TRBV10-3 and TRBJ2-2; maybe TRBD2 (5 bases). CDR1 and CDR2 (germline): ENHRY, SYGVKD. V was cut by 2 bases and J by 5 bases, with 6 bases left in between. The CDR3 sequence is 13 residues long. CDR3 region: CAISEEGTGELFF. As DNA, the CDR3 is TGTGCCATCAGTGAGGAGGGTACCGGGGAGCTGTTTTTT.

This clonotype came up many times. The V and J genes are TRBV20-1 and TRBJ1-2, with TRBD1 as a possible D gene (5 bases). V lost 1 base and J lost 1, with 13 bases in between. CDR3 length: 15 residues. Per germline, CDR1 DFQATT and CDR2 SNEGSKA (reference sequence). This chain's CDR3 is CSARGAVGVNYGYTF. The CDR3 region has the DNA TGCAGTGCTAGAGGGGCCGTAGGGGTTAACTATGGCTACACCTTC.

This clonotype has just a few counts. The chain employs TRBV10-3 and TRBJ2-2; 7 bases map to TRBD2. Trimming cost V 4 bases and J 0 bases; bases outside gene matches: 8. The CDR3 loop spans 17 amino acids. Germline-derived CDR1 and CDR2 are ENHRY and SYGVKD. The DNA for the CDR3 is TGTGCCATCAGTGCCCCCCGGCTAGCGGCGAACACCGGGGAGCTGTTTTTT. Residues: CAISAPRLAANTGELFF.

This clonotype was found a few times. CDR3 residues: CASSPGRTGLHEQYF. The CDR3 DNA reads TGTGCCAGCAGCCCAGGGAGGACAGGGTTACACGAGCAGTACTTC. The J gene is TRBJ2-7, the V gene TRBV9, with 8 bases matching TRBD1. The CDR3 runs 15 residues. Trimming removed 4 bases from V and 5 bases from J; junction bases left unmatched: 11. Germline assignment: CDR1 SGDLS and CDR2 YYNGEE.

V and J are TRBV27 and TRBJ2-7, with a weak D call TRBD2 (5 bases). The germline V gene has CDR1 MNHEY and CDR2 SMNVEV (reference sequence). The CDR3 has 13 amino acids. V was shortened by 3 bases and J by 2 bases, with 8 bases between the two germline ends. CDR3 region: CASSFSATYEQYF. CDR3 DNA: TGTGCCAGCAGTTTTAGCGCAACCTACGAGCAGTACTTC.

This clonotype showed up many times. The rearrangement joins TRBV6-1 to TRBJ1-2; 7 nucleotides align to TRBD1. In germline, CDR1 is MNHNS, CDR2 SASEGT. The CDR3 runs to 14 residues. Unmatched junction bases numbered 4, after V lost 6 bases and J lost 0 bases. DNA of the CDR3: TGTGCCAGCAGCCGACAGGGAGCTAACTATGGCTACACCTTC. Its translation is CASSRQGANYGYTF.

V is TRBV5-1 and J is TRBJ2-1; 7 nucleotides agree with TRBD2. Germline CDR1 reads SGHRS; CDR2 reads YFSETQ. Losses at the gene ends were 2 bases for V and 3 bases for J; bases not matched to a gene: 14. The CDR3 is 18 amino acids. CDR3 amino acids: CASSFLRGEGPNYNEQFF. CDR3 nucleotides: TGCGCCAGCAGCTTTCTCCGGGGGGAGGGGCCGAACTACAATGAGCAGTTCTTC.

The genes are TRBV28 and TRBJ2-7; D is ambiguous. In germline, CDR1 is MDHEN, CDR2 SYDVKM. CDR3 length equals 14 residues. V was cut by 4 bases and J by 4 bases, with 14 bases left in between. The CDR3 nucleotides read TGTGCCAGCAGTTCGTGGGCGATCGGGTACGAGCAGTACGTC. This encodes CASSSWAIGYEQYV.

This clonotype was observed many times. J is TRBJ1-2 and V is TRBV10-3; 11 bases agree with TRBD1. The CDR3 extends over 17 amino acids. The V and J ends lost 4 bases and 0 bases, in that order; junction bases with no gene match: 7. Germline CDR1 and CDR2: ENHRY and SYGVKD. The CDR3 coding sequence is TGTGCCATCAGTGCCGAGGGACAGGGGGTAGCTAACTATGGCTACACCTTC. Protein: CAISAEGQGVANYGYTF.

This clonotype was recorded a few times. The V and J genes are TRBV4-1 and TRBJ2-7; 8 positions agree with TRBD2. The junction had 9 bases not matched to a gene; V was cut back by 3 bases and J by 2 bases. Germline V lookup: CDR1 MGHRA, CDR2 YSYEKL. The CDR3 contains 16 residues. The CDR3 nucleotides are TGCGCCAGCAGCCATGCCCCGGGAGGGGGACCCTACGAGCAGTACTTC. Encoded protein: CASSHAPGGGPYEQYF.

This clonotype was picked up many times. The chain recombines TRBV11-3 with TRBJ1-1; D unclear. The CDR3 covers 12 residues. Trimming cost V 6 bases and J 5 bases, with 10 bases left between them. CDR1 SGHNT and CDR2 YENEEA come from the germline V gene. In nucleotides, the CDR3 is TGTGCCAGCAGGGGTGGTGATACTGAAGCTTTCTTT. It translates to CASRGGDTEAFF.

The genes are TRBV5-1 and TRBJ2-1, with D tentatively TRBD2 (6 bases). Trimming left V 5 bases short and J 0 bases short, with 12 bases between. The CDR3 is made up of 15 amino acids. From germline, CDR1 is SGHRS and CDR2 YFSETQ. The CDR3 sequence: CASRDLDYSYNEQFF. The CDR3 bases are TGCGCCAGCAGGGATTTGGACTACTCCTACAATGAGCAGTTCTTC.